This T cell receptor beta chain was profiled in a study of cytomegalovirus exposure and HLA in healthy donors. PCR was performed using 60 Vbeta and 13 Jbeta primers. The data were produced by immunoSEQ multiplex PCR, yet TCRdb's version contains in-frame clones alone and is incomplete. Seen here are around 300,000 clones, under 80% observed once, and the top ten hold under 3%. Comments on this clone: Its specificity is unknown.

CDR1 is KGHSH and CDR2 is LQKENI in the germline V gene. Trimming removed 5 bases from V and 3 bases from J; junction bases left unmatched: 4. The CDR3 covers 14 residues. Regarding the study as a whole: No immune exposure information besides CMV serostatus was available. Using a false discovery rate of 0.05, a later analysis showed that 16,951 TCR beta sequences were associated with HLA alleles. The study flagged some 170 TCR beta chains as cytomegalovirus-associated.

Sequenced sample: PBMCs. This chain uses TRBV18 with TRBJ1-5, with 7 positions matching TRBD1. The clonotype was recovered from a female donor in good health and CMV-seronegative. The CDR3 DNA is TGTGCCAGCTCAGGGACAGCCTCCAATCAGCCCCAGCATTTT. It yields the protein CASSGTASNQPQHF. The full variable domain, its missing parts supplied by reference TRBV18 and TRBJ1-5, is NAGVMQNPRHLVRRRGQEARLRCSPMKGHSHVYWYRQLPEEGLKFMVYLQKENIIDESGMPKERFSAEFPKEGPSILRIQQVVRGDSAAYFCASSGTASNQPQHFGDGTRLSIL.